Detailed here is one TCR beta chain. Antigen unknown. The CDR3 is 17 residues long. Looked up from germline, CDR1 is WNHNN and CDR2 is SYGVQD (reference sequence). V trimming: 5 bases; J trimming: 2 bases; junction bases outside the gene matches: 9. Amplification used 52 TRBV primers and 13 TRBJ primers. Produced via immunoSEQ multiplex PCR; TCRdb's table is partial and in-frame only. The data contain 20,000 to 25,000 clones, 88% of them singletons. The sample originates from a study of regulatory T cells. Study conclusions and caveats: Hydrophobic residues at CDR3 positions 6 and 7 were enriched in conventional CD4+ T cells of CD3G-deficient patients.

Every patient with CD3G deficiency had evidence of autoimmunity. CD4+ cells were sorted into CD25-high CD127-low regulatory cells and CD25-low CD127-high conventional cells. The chain links TRBV10-1 to TRBJ2-1, with TRBD1 matching 10 bases. This sequence was found in a child under 18 with CD3G deficiency. Sequencing used conventional CD4+ T cells sorted from blood. The CDR3, as DNA: TGCGCCAGCAGTAATCGGTCCGGGACAGGGGCCTACAATGAGCAGTTCTTC. Its protein is CASSNRSGTGAYNEQFF.